This passage covers 5 T cell receptor beta chains from one sample sequenced in a study of blood T cell repertoires in COVID-19. Here immunoSEQ multiplex PCR was the method, and the copy in TCRdb shows in-frame clones only, minus some. The repertoire consists of tens of thousands of clones, with around 82% occurring once and the leading ten covering 25% to 30%. Input material: peripheral blood. The receptors stem from a human donor in a cohort sampled during active COVID-19.

J is TRBJ2-5 and V is TRBV28; weak D call: TRBD1 (6 bases). Germline V gene sequence: CDR1 MDHEN, CDR2 SYDVKM. The V end was cut by 10 bases, the J end by 5 bases, with 17 bases between. The CDR3 runs 13 residues. The CDR3 bases are TGTGCCACTACTCGACAGGCCAGGGAGACCCAGTACTTC. Amino acid sequence: CATTRQARETQYF.

V and J are TRBV4-1 and TRBJ2-3, with a tentative D call TRBD1 (6 bases). V was cut by 1 base and J by 2 bases, with 16 bases left in between. The CDR3 loop spans 17 amino acids. Germline V gene sequence: CDR1 MGHRA, CDR2 YSYEKL. The CDR3 sequence is CASSQGLGARFTDTQYF. CDR3 coding DNA: TGCGCCAGCAGCCAAGGACTGGGGGCGAGATTCACAGATACGCAGTATTTT.

This clone was seen only a few times. The J gene is TRBJ2-6, the V gene TRBV19, with 9 positions matching TRBD1. The CDR3 is made up of 14 amino acids. Germline lookup yields CDR1 LNHDA and CDR2 SQIVND (reference sequence). Germline trimming cut 5 bases from V and 4 bases from J; bases unmatched to any gene: 0. The CDR3 here is CASSGQGGANVLTF. The CDR3 coding sequence is TGTGCCAGTAGTGGACAGGGGGGGGCCAACGTCCTGACTTTC.

The chain links TRBV4-3 to TRBJ2-1; TRBD2 aligns across 10 bases. V dropped 0 bases and J dropped 9; count of bases not matched to a gene: 8. This CDR3 contains 16 residues. CDR1 is LGHNA and CDR2 is YSLEER in the germline V gene. CDR3 DNA: TGCGCCAGCAGCCAAGATATAAGCGGGGGGGTCGGTGAGCAGTTCTTC. It specifies CASSQDISGGVGEQFF.

The chain couples TRBV27 to TRBJ1-5; D is possibly TRBD1 (6 bases). The CDR3 runs to 14 residues. V was shortened by 8 bases and J by 1 base, with 12 bases between the two germline ends. CDR1 MNHEY and CDR2 SMNVEV come from the germline V gene (reference sequence). The CDR3 spells CASAKGESNQPQHF. In DNA, the CDR3 is TGTGCCAGCGCCAAGGGGGAGAGCAATCAGCCCCAGCATTTT.